These T cell receptor beta chains were read from a single sample in a study of T cell responses to AZD1222 COVID-19 vaccine. Sequencing used immunoSEQ multiplex PCR; TCRdb keeps in-frame clones, though not all of them. In the table there are 150,000 to 200,000 clones, over 80% of which are singletons. Sequencing used peripheral blood, obtained 28 days after the second dose of the MenACWY control vaccine. The receptors come from an adult who received the MenACWY meningococcal vaccine as a control. Each CDR3 is given with its conserved first and last residue. D genes are given only for firm matches. The size field is filled for only some rows; it gives once, few, many or a size class.

V gene	J gene	CDR3 length	clone size	D gene	CDR3 DNA	CDR3 protein
TRBV7-9	TRBJ1-2	13	few	NA	TGTGCCAGCAGCTTAGGCGCTTCCTATGGCTACACCTTC	CASSLGASYGYTF
TRBV29-1	TRBJ1-4	13	NA	NA	TGCAGCGTTGGCGGAGGGGTTCGTGAAAAACTGTTTTTT	CSVGGGVREKLFF
TRBV7-3	TRBJ1-6	15	NA	NA	TGTGCCAGCAGCTTACAGGGGCCCTATAATTCACCCCTCCACTTT	CASSLQGPYNSPLHF
TRBV19	TRBJ1-2	15	few	NA	TGTGCCAGTAGTATCTATGGCCAGGCCGCCTATGGCTACACCTTC	CASSIYGQAAYGYTF
TRBV15	TRBJ1-6	16	NA	TRBD1	TGTGCCACCAGCAGGGACAGGGGGCTAGGAGGATCACCCCTCCACTTT	CATSRDRGLGGSPLHF
TRBV3-1/TRBV3-2	TRBJ2-1	15	once	NA	TGTGCCAGCACCCCCTTCGATGGACAAGGCAATGAGCAGTTCTTC	CASTPFDGQGNEQFF
TRBV14	TRBJ1-6	12	NA	NA	TGTGCCAGCAGCCGTTATAATTCACCCCTCCACTTT	CASSRYNSPLHF
TRBV6-2/TRBV6-3	TRBJ1-1	11	NA	NA	TGTGCCAGCAGTAATAACAGGGAAGCTTTCTTT	CASSNNREAFF
TRBV19	TRBJ2-5	17	NA	TRBD2	TGTGCCAGTAGTTCACGCGGACTAGCGGGTTTCGAGGAGGCCCAGTACTTC	CASSSRGLAGFEEAQYF
TRBV19	TRBJ1-2	15	once	TRBD1	TGTGCCAGTAGTGACCAGGGGGCGGATCCCCATGGCTACACCTTC	CASSDQGADPHGYTF
TRBV21-1	TRBJ2-3	16	NA	NA	TGTGCCAGCAGCCCACGGACTAGCGGGCGCACAGATACGCAGTATTTT	CASSPRTSGRTDTQYF
TRBV2	TRBJ2-3	16	once	NA	TGTGCCAGCAGGGGGGTTACCGGTACTAGCACAGATACGCAGTATTTT	CASRGVTGTSTDTQYF
TRBV28	TRBJ2-7	13	few	NA	TGTGCCAGGCCGGAGTGGCAGAACCCCGAGCAGTACTTC	CARPEWQNPEQYF
TRBV7-2	TRBJ1-6	14	NA	NA	TGTGCCAGCAGCTTAGCCGGCAGGAATTCACCCCTCCACTTT	CASSLAGRNSPLHF
TRBV30	TRBJ2-6	16	NA	NA	TGTGCCTGCCCCCTAGCGTACATCTCTGGGGCCAACGTCCTGACTTTC	CACPLAYISGANVLTF
TRBV5-1	TRBJ1-2	15	NA	NA	TGCGCCAGCAGCTTGGACCAGGGGATCGACTATGGCTACACCTTC	CASSLDQGIDYGYTF
TRBV19	TRBJ2-1	15	NA	NA	TGTGCCAGTAGTATCGTAGCGGCGATCTACAATGAGCAGTTCTTC	CASSIVAAIYNEQFF
TRBV5-1	TRBJ2-7	15	NA	NA	TGCGCCAGCAGCTTGGGAACGGACAATTCCTACGAGCAGTACTTC	CASSLGTDNSYEQYF
TRBV14	TRBJ2-7	15	few	TRBD1	TGTGCCAGCAGCCTAGACAGGGGCCGGCGGTACGAGCAGTACTTC	CASSLDRGRRYEQYF
TRBV9	TRBJ1-1	14	few	TRBD1	TGTGCCAGCACCCGACAGGGGAGGGGAACTGAAGCTTTCTTT	CASTRQGRGTEAFF
TRBV4-3	TRBJ2-2	14	NA	NA	TGCGCCAGCAGCCCCGGACTAAACACCGGGGAGCTGTTTTTT	CASSPGLNTGELFF